What follows are 13 T cell receptor beta chains derived from one specimen sequenced in a study of technical replicates of blood from a few donors. The protocol was immunoSEQ multiplex PCR, while the TCRdb copy is restricted to in-frame clones and leaves out a portion. Here the sample spans about 75,000 clones, roughly 89% being singletons. Sequenced material: T cells isolated from PBMCs. Every receptor here comes from a human donor in good health. Some clones in this sample may be carry-over from other donors' samples.

The chain is built from TRBV5-1 and TRBJ1-1; D ambiguous. Germline V gene sequence: CDR1 SGHRS, CDR2 YFSETQ. Between the trimmed V and J ends, which lost 4 bases and 0 bases, there was a span of 13 bases. CDR3 size: 15 residues. CDR3 in amino acids: CASSRGPPMNTEAFF. The CDR3 nucleotides read TGCGCCAGCAGCCGGGGTCCCCCCATGAACACTGAAGCTTTCTTT.

This clone appeared once. The chain uses TRBV6-5 and TRBJ1-2, with D perhaps matching TRBD1 (6 bases). The CDR3 is made up of 13 amino acids. Germline V CDR1 and CDR2: MNHEY, SVGAGI. V dropped 4 bases and J dropped 10 bases, with 16 bases sitting between them. Written as DNA, the CDR3 is TGTGCCAGCAGTTTCCTGGACAGACCCCTCTACACCTTC. Translated, it gives CASSFLDRPLYTF.

The J gene is TRBJ2-3, the V gene TRBV15, with a tentative D call TRBD2 (6 bases). Trimming took off 5 bases at V and 0 bases at J, with 15 bases between the two ends. The germline V gene encodes CDR1 LNHNV and CDR2 YYDKDF (reference sequence). This CDR3 spans 16 amino acids. The CDR3 DNA reads as TGTGCCACCAGCCCTCGGGGAGGATATAGCACAGATACGCAGTATTTT. Its translation is CATSPRGGYSTDTQYF.

The V call is TRBV29-1, the J call TRBJ1-2; no clear D. V was pared by 6 bases and J by 1 base, with 12 bases between. The CDR3 has 13 residues. Germline V gene lookup returns CDR1 SQVTM and CDR2 ANQGSEA. The CDR3 loop reads CSVPTADNYGYTF. CDR3 in DNA: TGCAGCGTCCCTACGGCGGATAACTATGGCTACACCTTC.

The chain uses TRBV11-3 and TRBJ1-1, with unresolved D. In germline, CDR1 is SGHNT, CDR2 YENEEA. Trimming pared 1 base from V and 4 bases from J, leaving 7 bases between. The CDR3 spans 13 residues. CDR3 residues: CASSLGLVTEAFF. The CDR3 nucleotides are TGTGCCAGCAGCTTAGGTCTTGTCACTGAAGCTTTCTTT.

This clone showed up just once. The rearrangement uses TRBV19 and TRBJ2-2, with 11 positions matching TRBD1. The junction had 7 bases not matched to a gene; V was cut back by 4 bases and J by 6 bases. Germline V gene data show CDR1 as LNHDA and CDR2 as SQIVND (reference sequence). The CDR3 sequence is 16 residues long. The CDR3 coding sequence is TGTGCCAGTAGTAACTGGGACAGGGGGTTTCCCGGGGAGCTGTTTTTT. It encodes CASSNWDRGFPGELFF.

The chain is built from TRBV19 and TRBJ2-3; no clear D. V was clipped by 1 base and J by 6 bases, with 11 bases between them. CDR3 length: 14 residues. Germline V gives CDR1 LNHDA, CDR2 SQIVND (reference sequence). CDR3 in amino acids: CASSIVNSRDTQYF. DNA for the CDR3: TGTGCCAGTAGTATAGTGAACTCTAGGGATACGCAGTATTTT.

The chain carries TRBV11-2 and TRBJ1-2; D remains ambiguous. Germline-derived CDR1 and CDR2 are SGHAT and FQNNGV. The germline V and J ends were trimmed by 8 bases and 8 bases, with 18 bases remaining between them. The CDR3 has 13 amino acids. This CDR3 reads CASAPEGLWGYTF. The CDR3 nucleotides read TGTGCCAGCGCTCCCGAGGGTCTATGGGGCTACACCTTC.

The genes are TRBV4-3 and TRBJ2-3, with TRBD2 matching over 10 bases. CDR3 length: 18 amino acids. Germline CDR1 and CDR2: LGHNA and YSLEER. After removal of 1 base from V and 0 bases from J, the junction contained 7 bases not matched to a gene. This chain's CDR3 is CASSQVTSGALSTDTQYF. The CDR3 nucleotides are TGCGCCAGCAGCCAAGTCACTAGCGGGGCGCTAAGCACAGATACGCAGTATTTT.

This chain links TRBV13 with TRBJ1-1, with D unclear. The CDR3 runs to 15 residues. CDR1 PRHDT and CDR2 FYEKMQ come from the germline V gene (reference sequence). Trimming stripped 1 base from V and 1 base from J, with 10 bases between. In nucleotides, the CDR3 is TGTGCCAGCAGCTTAGTACCCCTAGGGAACACTGAAGCTTTCTTT. Translation: CASSLVPLGNTEAFF.

This clone was recorded only once. The V call is TRBV11-2, the J call TRBJ2-5; TRBD1 aligns across 7 bases. This CDR3 comprises 14 residues. Germline CDR1 reads SGHAT; CDR2 reads FQNNGV. Germline trimming cut 5 bases from V and 5 bases from J; bases unmatched to any gene: 8. CDR3 bases: TGTGCCAGCAGCGCATTCACAGGGGTTGAGACCCAGTACTTC. It translates to CASSAFTGVETQYF.

V gene TRBV2 combines with J gene TRBJ2-5, with 7 bases identical to TRBD1. The CDR3 consists of 13 residues. The V gene's germline CDR1 is SNHLY and CDR2 FYNNEI. V shed 4 bases, J shed 5 bases, and the junction held 4 bases outside the gene matches. The CDR3 DNA reads as TGTGCCAGCAGTGCCGACAGGGTGGAGACCCAGTACTTC. It specifies CASSADRVETQYF.

This clone was seen once. The V gene is TRBV9, the J gene TRBJ1-1, with no clear D. CDR3 length equals 16 residues. V gave up 0 bases and J gave up 0 bases, with 12 bases separating them. Germline loops: CDR1 SGDLS, CDR2 YYNGEE. Written as DNA, the CDR3 is TGTGCCAGCAGCGTAGCTACGGCACAGTTGAACACTGAAGCTTTCTTT. As protein: CASSVATAQLNTEAFF.